One and the same sample provided the 10 T cell receptor beta chains below, sequenced in a study of blood T cell repertoires in COVID-19. Sequencing used immunoSEQ multiplex PCR; TCRdb keeps in-frame clones, though not all of them. There are some 100,000 clones in the sample; 80% occur only once, and less than 20% lies in the top ten. The sequenced material came from peripheral blood. These receptors were collected from a human donor in a cohort sampled during active COVID-19.

This clone was counted ten times or more. The chain uses TRBV29-1 and TRBJ1-5; 7 nucleotides agree with TRBD1. Germline V lookup: CDR1 SQVTM, CDR2 ANQGSEA. This CDR3 comprises 14 residues. V lost 6 bases and J lost 4; bases outside the gene matches: 9. The CDR3 loop is CSVRQGPGNQPQHF. The CDR3 DNA follows: TGCAGCGTAAGACAGGGCCCTGGTAATCAGCCCCAGCATTTT.

V gene TRBV28 combines with J gene TRBJ1-5, with TRBD1 matching over 10 bases. V shed 5 bases and J 8 bases; nucleotides not matched to a gene: 3. The CDR3 spans 13 residues. CDR1 is MDHEN, CDR2 SYDVKM, per germline. The CDR3 reads CASSRQGAKPQHF. The CDR3 DNA sequence: TGTGCCAGCAGTAGACAGGGGGCGAAGCCCCAGCATTTT.

The chain combines TRBV6-5 with TRBJ1-3, with D possibly TRBD1 on 5 matching bases. Germline-derived CDR1 and CDR2 are MNHEY and SVGAGI. V gave up 8 bases and J gave up 0 bases, with 8 bases separating them. The CDR3 extends over 13 amino acids. Here the CDR3 DNA reads TGTGCCAGCGGGGCAGTCTCTGGAAACACCATATATTTT. This encodes CASGAVSGNTIYF.

V and J are TRBV27 and TRBJ1-1; D may be TRBD1 (5 bases). The V end was cut by 3 bases, the J end by 4 bases, with 21 bases between. CDR3 size: 17 residues. Germline assignment: CDR1 MNHEY and CDR2 SMNVEV (reference sequence). The CDR3 loop reads CASSFSQAKVRSTEAFF. The CDR3 DNA sequence: TGTGCCAGCAGTTTTTCACAGGCTAAGGTTCGAAGCACTGAAGCTTTCTTT.

The rearrangement uses TRBV5-1 and TRBJ2-5; 8 nucleotides match TRBD2. Trimming removed 8 bases from V and 1 base from J; junction bases left unmatched: 7. Germline values: CDR1 SGHRS, CDR2 YFSETQ. The CDR3 length is 14 residues. CDR3: CASSQAGAQETQYF. In nucleotides, the CDR3 is TGCGCCAGTTCTCAAGCGGGGGCCCAAGAGACCCAGTACTTC.

This chain connects TRBV20-1 to TRBJ1-5, with TRBD1 identical over 7 bases. From germline, CDR1 is DFQATT and CDR2 SNEGSKA (reference sequence). Trimming at V came to 3 bases and at J to 2 bases, leaving 7 bases not matched to a gene. The CDR3 runs to 15 residues. This CDR3 is CSASITGVRNQPQHF. DNA for the CDR3: TGCAGTGCTAGTATTACAGGGGTACGCAATCAGCCCCAGCATTTT.

The chain recombines TRBV6-5 with TRBJ1-2; 9 bases line up with TRBD1. Trimming took 6 bases from V and 8 from J; bases not matched to a gene: 4. The CDR3 has 12 residues. CDR1 and CDR2 from the germline V gene are MNHEY and SVGAGI. The CDR3 region is CASRQGARGYTF. CDR3 bases: TGTGCCAGCAGACAGGGGGCGCGAGGCTACACCTTC.

This clone was observed a handful of times. The CDR3: CASSLRGGNQPQHF. CDR3 DNA: TGTGCCAGCAGTTTACGGGGGGGCAATCAGCCCCAGCATTTT. The chain combines TRBV27 with TRBJ1-5; D possibly corresponds to TRBD1 (5 bases). V was cut by 2 bases and J by 2 bases, with 7 bases left in between. The CDR3 has 14 residues. Germline lookup yields CDR1 MNHEY and CDR2 SMNVEV (reference sequence).

V gene TRBV2 combines with J gene TRBJ2-1, with a weak D call TRBD2 (6 bases). CDR3 length equals 15 residues. V lost 9 bases, J lost 3 bases, and 18 bases lay in between. CDR1 and CDR2 from the germline V gene are SNHLY and FYNNEI. The DNA of the CDR3 is TGTGCCAGTCTCGGGGGAGAGGCCCTCTACAATGAGCAGTTCTTC. Its protein product is CASLGGEALYNEQFF.

The chain couples TRBV2 to TRBJ1-2, with D possibly being TRBD1 (5 bases). The germline gives CDR1 SNHLY, CDR2 FYNNEI. Between the trimmed V and J ends, which lost 2 bases and 6 bases, there was a span of 19 bases. This CDR3 spans 16 amino acids. CDR3 nucleotides: TGTGCCAGCAGTGAACAGTACGCAGGGAAAGGAAATGGCTACACCTTC. This translates into CASSEQYAGKGNGYTF.